The entry below describes one TCR beta chain. Its antigen is undetermined. CDR3 length: 17 amino acids. Germline V gene data show CDR1 as LNHDA and CDR2 as SQIVND (reference sequence). The V and J ends lost 5 bases and 5 bases respectively, with 25 bases between them. In the ophthalmopathy cohort, Clinical Activity Score was at least 3, NOSPECS grade at least 4, and duration under 3 months. Cells are PBMCs isolated from around 9.4 ml of fresh blood. This sample was taken from a study of T cells in Graves' hyperthyroidism and ophthalmopathy. Study summary: Specimen type is peripheral blood, collected at initial diagnosis prior to any treatment. General study points: In simple terms, a model built on 13 V-J features told ophthalmopathy apart from stable hyperthyroidism.

Researchers amplified the TCR beta CDR3 regions from RNA transcripts. HTBI primers were the set used in a first-round RT-PCR of the TCR CDR3. MiXCR, run by TCRdb on the multiplex PCR reads, gives a single entry per CDR3 protein. The table lists 500,000 or so distinct CDR3 sequences, 15% to 20% of them singletons. The material sequenced was blood. The receptor's source is a woman aged 18-35 years with Graves' ophthalmopathy. The V and J genes are TRBV19 and TRBJ2-7; D is unresolved. The CDR3 here is CASSFIVSWEYYDEQYF. The CDR3, as DNA: TGTGCCAGTAGTTTTATTGTGTCTTGGGAATATTACGACGAGCAGTACTTC.